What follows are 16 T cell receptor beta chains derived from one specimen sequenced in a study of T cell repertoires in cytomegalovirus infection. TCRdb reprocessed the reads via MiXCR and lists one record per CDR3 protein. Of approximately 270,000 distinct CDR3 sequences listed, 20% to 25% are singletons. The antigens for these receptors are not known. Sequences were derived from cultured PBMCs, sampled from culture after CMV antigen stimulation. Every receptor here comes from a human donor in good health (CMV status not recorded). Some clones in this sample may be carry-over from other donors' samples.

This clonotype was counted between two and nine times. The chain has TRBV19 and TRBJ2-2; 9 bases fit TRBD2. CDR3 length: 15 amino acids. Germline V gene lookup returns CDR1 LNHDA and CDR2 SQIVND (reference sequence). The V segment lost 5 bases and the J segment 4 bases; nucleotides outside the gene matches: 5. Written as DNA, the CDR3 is TGTGCCAGTAGTCCCAGGACTAGCGCCACCGGGGAGCTGTTTTTT. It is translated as CASSPRTSATGELFF. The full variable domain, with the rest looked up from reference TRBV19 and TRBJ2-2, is DGGITQSPKYLFRKEGQNVTLSCEQNLNHDAMYWYRQDPGQGLRLIYYSQIVNDFQKGDIAEGYSVSREKKESFPLTVTSAQKNPTAFYLCASSPRTSATGELFFGEGSRLTVL.

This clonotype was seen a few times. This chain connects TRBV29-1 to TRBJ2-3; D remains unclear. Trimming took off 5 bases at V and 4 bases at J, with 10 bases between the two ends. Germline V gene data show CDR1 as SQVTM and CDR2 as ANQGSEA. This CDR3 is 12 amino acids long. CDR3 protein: CSVPRESDTQYF. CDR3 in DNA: TGCAGCGTTCCCAGAGAATCAGATACGCAGTATTTT.

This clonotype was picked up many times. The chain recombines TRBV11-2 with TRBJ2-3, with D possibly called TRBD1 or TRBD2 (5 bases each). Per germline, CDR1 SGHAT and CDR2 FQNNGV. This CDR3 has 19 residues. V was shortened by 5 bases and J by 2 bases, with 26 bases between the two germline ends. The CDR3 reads CASSPGRFEGFAHTDTQYF. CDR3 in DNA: TGTGCCAGCAGCCCCGGCCGATTCGAGGGGTTCGCACACACAGATACGCAGTATTTT.

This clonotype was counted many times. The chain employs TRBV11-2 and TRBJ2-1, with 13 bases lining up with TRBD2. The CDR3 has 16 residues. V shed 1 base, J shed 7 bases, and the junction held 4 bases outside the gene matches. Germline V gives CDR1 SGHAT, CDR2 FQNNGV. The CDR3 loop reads CASSLGTSGSRNEQFF. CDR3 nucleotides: TGTGCCAGCAGCTTAGGGACTAGCGGGAGCAGGAATGAGCAGTTCTTC.

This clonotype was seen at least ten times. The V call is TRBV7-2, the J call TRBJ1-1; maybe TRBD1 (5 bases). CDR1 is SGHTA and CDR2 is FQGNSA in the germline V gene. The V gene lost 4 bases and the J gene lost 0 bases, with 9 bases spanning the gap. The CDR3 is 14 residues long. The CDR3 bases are TGTGCCAGCAGCTCGTCGACAGTGAACACTGAAGCTTTCTTT. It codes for CASSSSTVNTEAFF.

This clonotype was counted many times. As DNA, the CDR3 is TGTGCCAGCAGTTACCAGAGGGGGGGCACCGGGGAGCTGTTTTTT. Translated, it gives CASSYQRGGTGELFF. This sequence joins TRBV6-2 or TRBV6-3 and TRBJ2-2, with TRBD2 as a possible D gene (7 bases). Germline V gene data show CDR1 as MNHEY and CDR2 as SVGEGT. This CDR3 is built from 15 residues. Trimming cost V 2 bases and J 4 bases, with 11 bases left between them.

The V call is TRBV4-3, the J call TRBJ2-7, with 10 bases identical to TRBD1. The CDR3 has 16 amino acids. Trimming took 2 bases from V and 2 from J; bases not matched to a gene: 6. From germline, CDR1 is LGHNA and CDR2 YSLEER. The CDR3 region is CASSQSGQGDPYEQYF. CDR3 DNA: TGCGCCAGCAGCCAATCAGGACAGGGGGATCCCTACGAGCAGTACTTC.

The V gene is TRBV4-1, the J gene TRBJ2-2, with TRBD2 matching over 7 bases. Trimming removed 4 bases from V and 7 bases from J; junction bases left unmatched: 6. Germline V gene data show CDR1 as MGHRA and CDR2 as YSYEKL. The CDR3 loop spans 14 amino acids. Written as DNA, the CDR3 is TGCGCCAGCAGCCGCGGGGGACTGGGCGGGGAGCTGTTTTTT. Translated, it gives CASSRGGLGGELFF.

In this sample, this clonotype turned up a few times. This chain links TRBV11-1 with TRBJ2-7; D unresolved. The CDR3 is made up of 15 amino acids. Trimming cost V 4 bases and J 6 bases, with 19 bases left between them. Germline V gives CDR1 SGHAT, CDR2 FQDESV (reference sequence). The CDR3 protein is CASSSPRAQLSEQYF. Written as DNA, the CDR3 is TGTGCCAGCAGCTCGCCCCGGGCTCAGCTCTCCGAGCAGTACTTC. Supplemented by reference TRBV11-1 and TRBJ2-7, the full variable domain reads EAEVAQSPRYKITEKSQAVAFWCDPISGHATLYWYRQILGQGPELLVQFQDESVVDDSQLPKDRFSAERLKGVDSTLKIQPAELGDSAMYLCASSSPRAQLSEQYFGPGTRLTVT.

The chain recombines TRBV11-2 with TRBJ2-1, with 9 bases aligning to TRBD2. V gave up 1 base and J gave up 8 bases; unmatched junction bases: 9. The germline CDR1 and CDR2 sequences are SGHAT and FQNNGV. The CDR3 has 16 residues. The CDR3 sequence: CASSLGASGKAYEQFF. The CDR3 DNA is TGTGCCAGCAGCTTAGGGGCTAGCGGGAAGGCGTATGAGCAGTTCTTC. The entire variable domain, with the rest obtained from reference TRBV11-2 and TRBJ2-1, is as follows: EAGVAQSPRYKIIEKRQSVAFWCNPISGHATLYWYQQILGQGPKLLIQFQNNGVVDDSQLPKDRFSAERLKGVDSTLKIQPAKLEDSAVYLCASSLGASGKAYEQFFGPGTRLTVL.

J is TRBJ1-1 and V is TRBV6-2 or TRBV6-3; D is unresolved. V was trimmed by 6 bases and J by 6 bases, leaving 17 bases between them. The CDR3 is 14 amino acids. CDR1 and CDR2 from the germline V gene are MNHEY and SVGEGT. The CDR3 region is CASSSGRVLAEAFF. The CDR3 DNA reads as TGTGCCAGCAGCTCCGGACGAGTGCTGGCTGAAGCTTTCTTT.

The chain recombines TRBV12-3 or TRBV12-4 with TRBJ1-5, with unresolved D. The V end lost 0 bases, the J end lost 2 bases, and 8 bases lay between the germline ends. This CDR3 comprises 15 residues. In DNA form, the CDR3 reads TGTGCCAGCAGTTTAGCGGTGGTAGGCAATCAGCCCCAGCATTTT. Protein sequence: CASSLAVVGNQPQHF.

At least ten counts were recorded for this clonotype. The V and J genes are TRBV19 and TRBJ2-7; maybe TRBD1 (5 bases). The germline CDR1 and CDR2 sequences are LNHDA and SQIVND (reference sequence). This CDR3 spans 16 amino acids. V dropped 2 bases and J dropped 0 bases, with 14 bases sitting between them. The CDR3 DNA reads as TGTGCCAGTAGTATAACTCAGGGTTTAAGCTCCTACGAGCAGTACTTC. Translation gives CASSITQGLSSYEQYF.

The CDR3 nucleotides are TGTGCCTCAACGAAGACAGGGGGCCGGGAGACCCAGTACTTC. Amino acids: CASTKTGGRETQYF. The V call is TRBV3-1, the J call TRBJ2-5, with 10 bases matching TRBD1. Germline trimming cut 11 bases from V and 5 bases from J; bases unmatched to any gene: 11. In germline, CDR1 is LGHDT, CDR2 YNNKEL (reference sequence). The CDR3 has 14 residues.

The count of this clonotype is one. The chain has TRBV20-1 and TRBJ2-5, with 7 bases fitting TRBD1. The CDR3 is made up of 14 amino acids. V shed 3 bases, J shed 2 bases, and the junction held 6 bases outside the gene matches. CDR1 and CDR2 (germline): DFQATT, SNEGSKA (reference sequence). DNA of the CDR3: TGCAGTGCTAGTACAGGGGCCCAACAAGAGACCCAGTACTTC. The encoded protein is CSASTGAQQETQYF.

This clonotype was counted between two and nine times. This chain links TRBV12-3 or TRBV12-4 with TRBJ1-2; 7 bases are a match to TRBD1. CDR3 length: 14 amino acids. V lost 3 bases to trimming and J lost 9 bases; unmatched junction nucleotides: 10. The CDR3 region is CASSLGVAGGSYTF. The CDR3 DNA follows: TGTGCCAGCAGTTTGGGTGTAGCAGGGGGGAGCTACACCTTC.